Here is one T cell receptor (beta chain) with its context. Measured with immunoSEQ multiplex PCR; TCRdb has only the in-frame clones, and not every one. The data contain approximately 56,000 clones, about 83% of them singletons. The sample is drawn from a study of blood T cell repertoires in COVID-19. Study details: PBMCs, B-cell-depleted T cells, or T cells provided the cDNA or gDNA that made up the material.

Germline V lookup: CDR1 SGDLS, CDR2 YYNGEE. The ends were cut back, 7 bases at V and 4 bases at J, with 27 bases in the middle. The CDR3 extends over 18 amino acids. The TCR sequence derives from a man aged 65 to 85 with active COVID-19. V is TRBV9 and J is TRBJ2-1, with D tentatively TRBD1 or TRBD2 (8 bases each). What was sequenced was peripheral blood. The CDR3 DNA is TGTGCCAGCCGCGGACAGGGCAGTTGGACTAGCTCTTACAATGAGCAGTTCTTC. Its translation is CASRGQGSWTSSYNEQFF.